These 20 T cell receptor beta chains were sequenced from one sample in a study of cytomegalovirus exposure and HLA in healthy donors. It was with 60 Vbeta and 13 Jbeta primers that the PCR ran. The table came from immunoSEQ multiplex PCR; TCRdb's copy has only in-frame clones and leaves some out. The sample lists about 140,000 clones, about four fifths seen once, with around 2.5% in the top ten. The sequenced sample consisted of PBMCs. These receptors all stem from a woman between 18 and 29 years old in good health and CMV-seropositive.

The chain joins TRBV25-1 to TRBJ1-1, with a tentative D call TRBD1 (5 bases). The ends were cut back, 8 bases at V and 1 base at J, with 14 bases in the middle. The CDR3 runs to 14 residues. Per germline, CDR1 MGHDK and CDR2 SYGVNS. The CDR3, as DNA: TGTGCCAGCGTTGACAGTTGGGGGAACACTGAAGCTTTCTTT. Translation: CASVDSWGNTEAFF.

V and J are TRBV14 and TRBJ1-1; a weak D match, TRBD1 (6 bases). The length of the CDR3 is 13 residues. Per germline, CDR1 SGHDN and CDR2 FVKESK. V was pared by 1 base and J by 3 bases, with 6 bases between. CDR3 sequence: CASSQGGHTEAFF. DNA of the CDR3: TGTGCCAGCAGCCAAGGGGGGCACACTGAAGCTTTCTTT.

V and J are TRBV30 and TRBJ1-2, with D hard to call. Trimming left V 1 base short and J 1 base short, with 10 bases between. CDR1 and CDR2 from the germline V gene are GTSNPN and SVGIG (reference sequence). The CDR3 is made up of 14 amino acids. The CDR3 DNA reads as TGTGCCTGGAGTGCCAACCCACATAACTATGGCTACACCTTC. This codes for CAWSANPHNYGYTF.

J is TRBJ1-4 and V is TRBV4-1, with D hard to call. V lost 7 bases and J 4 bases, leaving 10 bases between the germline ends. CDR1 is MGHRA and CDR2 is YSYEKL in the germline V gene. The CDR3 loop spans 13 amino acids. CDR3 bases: TGCGCCAGCACGGAACAGAATAATGAAAAACTGTTTTTT. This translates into CASTEQNNEKLFF.

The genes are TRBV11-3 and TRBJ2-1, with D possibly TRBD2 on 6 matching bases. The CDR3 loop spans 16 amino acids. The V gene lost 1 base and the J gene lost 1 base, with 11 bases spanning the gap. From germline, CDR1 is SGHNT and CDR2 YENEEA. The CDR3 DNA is TGTGCCAGCAGCTTAGGTTTGGGGAGGTCCTACAATGAGCAGTTCTTC. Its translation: CASSLGLGRSYNEQFF. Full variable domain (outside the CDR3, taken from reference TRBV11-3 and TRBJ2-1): EAGVVQSPRYKIIEKKQPVAFWCNPISGHNTLYWYLQNLGQGPELLIRYENEEAVDDSQLPKDRFSAERLKGVDSTLKIQPAELGDSAVYLCASSLGLGRSYNEQFFGPGTRLTVL.

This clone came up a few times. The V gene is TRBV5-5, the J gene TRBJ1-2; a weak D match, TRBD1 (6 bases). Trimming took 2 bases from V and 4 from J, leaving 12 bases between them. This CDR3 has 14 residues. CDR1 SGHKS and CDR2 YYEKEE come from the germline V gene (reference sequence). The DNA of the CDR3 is TGTGCCAGCAGCTTAGGACAGAACCGCTATGGCTACACCTTC. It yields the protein CASSLGQNRYGYTF.

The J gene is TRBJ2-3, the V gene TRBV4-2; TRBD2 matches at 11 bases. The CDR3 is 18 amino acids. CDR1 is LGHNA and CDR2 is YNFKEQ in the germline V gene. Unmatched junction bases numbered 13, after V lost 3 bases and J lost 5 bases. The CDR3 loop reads CASSQKNSGGAEVDTQYF. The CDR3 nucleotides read TGTGCCAGCAGCCAGAAGAATAGCGGGGGGGCCGAAGTAGATACGCAGTATTTT.

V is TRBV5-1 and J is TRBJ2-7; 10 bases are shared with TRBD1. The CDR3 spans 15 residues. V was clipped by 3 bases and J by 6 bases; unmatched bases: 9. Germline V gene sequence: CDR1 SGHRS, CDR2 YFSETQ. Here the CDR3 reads CASSSNRQGAGEQYF. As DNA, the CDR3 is TGCGCCAGCAGCTCGAACAGACAGGGGGCCGGCGAGCAGTACTTC.

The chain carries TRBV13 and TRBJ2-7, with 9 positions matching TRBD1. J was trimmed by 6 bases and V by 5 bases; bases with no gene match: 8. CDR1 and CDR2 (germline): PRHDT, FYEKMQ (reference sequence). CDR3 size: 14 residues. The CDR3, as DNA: TGTGCCAGCAGCCCGATAAGGGACAGGGCCGAGCAGTACTTC. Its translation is CASSPIRDRAEQYF.

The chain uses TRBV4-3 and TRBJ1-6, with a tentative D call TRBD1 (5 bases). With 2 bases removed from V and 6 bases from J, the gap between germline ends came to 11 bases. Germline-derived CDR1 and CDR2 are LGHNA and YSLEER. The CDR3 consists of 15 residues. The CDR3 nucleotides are TGCGCCAGCAGCCAAAACGACAGAGCTAATTCACCCCTCCACTTT. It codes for CASSQNDRANSPLHF.

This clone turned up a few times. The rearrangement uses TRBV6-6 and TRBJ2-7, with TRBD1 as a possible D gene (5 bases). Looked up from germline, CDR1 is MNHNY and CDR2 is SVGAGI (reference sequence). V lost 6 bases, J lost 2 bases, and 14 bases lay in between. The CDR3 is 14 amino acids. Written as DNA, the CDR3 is TGTGCCAGCAGAGCAGGGCTCGCAACCTACGAGCAGTACTTC. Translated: CASRAGLATYEQYF.

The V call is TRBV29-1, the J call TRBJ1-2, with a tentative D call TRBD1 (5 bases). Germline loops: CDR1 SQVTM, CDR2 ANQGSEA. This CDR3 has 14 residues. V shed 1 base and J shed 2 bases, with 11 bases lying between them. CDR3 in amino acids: CSVEGGTRNYGYTF. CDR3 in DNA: TGCAGCGTTGAAGGGGGCACCCGAAACTATGGCTACACCTTC.

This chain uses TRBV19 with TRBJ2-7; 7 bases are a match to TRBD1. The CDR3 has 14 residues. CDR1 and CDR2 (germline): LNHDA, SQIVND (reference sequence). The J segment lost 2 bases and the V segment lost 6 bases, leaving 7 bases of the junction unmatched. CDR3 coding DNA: TGTGCCAGTAGCCTCGGGACAGTCCCCTACGAGCAGTACTTC. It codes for CASSLGTVPYEQYF.

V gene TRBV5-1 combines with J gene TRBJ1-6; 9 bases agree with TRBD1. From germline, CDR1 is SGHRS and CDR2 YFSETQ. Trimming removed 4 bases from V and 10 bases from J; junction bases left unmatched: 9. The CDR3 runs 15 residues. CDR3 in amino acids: CASSRAGTGRSPLHF. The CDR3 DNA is TGCGCCAGCAGCCGAGCCGGGACAGGGAGATCACCCCTCCACTTT.

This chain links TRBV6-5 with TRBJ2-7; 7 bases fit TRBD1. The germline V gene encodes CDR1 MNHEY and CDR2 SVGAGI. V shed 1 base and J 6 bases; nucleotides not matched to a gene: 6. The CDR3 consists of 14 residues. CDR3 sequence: CASSYFDRAGEQYF. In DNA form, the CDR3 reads TGTGCCAGCAGTTACTTCGACAGGGCCGGCGAGCAGTACTTC.

The CDR3: CASSPLPGQGRSGELFF. CDR3 coding DNA: TGTGCCAGTAGTCCTCTACCGGGACAGGGGAGGTCCGGGGAGCTGTTTTTT. The chain combines TRBV19 with TRBJ2-2; 10 bases are shared with TRBD1. CDR3 length: 17 residues. V lost 5 bases, J lost 6 bases, and 12 bases stayed unmatched. From germline, CDR1 is LNHDA and CDR2 SQIVND (reference sequence).

As DNA, the CDR3 is TGTGCCAGCAGCCGATCGCTTGAACAGAACCTGAACACTGAAGCTTTCTTT. This translates into CASSRSLEQNLNTEAFF. The V and J genes are TRBV7-9 and TRBJ1-1; D not certain. The germline V gene has CDR1 SEHNR and CDR2 FQNEAQ (reference sequence). With 5 bases removed from V and 0 bases from J, the gap between germline ends came to 19 bases. CDR3 length: 17 residues.

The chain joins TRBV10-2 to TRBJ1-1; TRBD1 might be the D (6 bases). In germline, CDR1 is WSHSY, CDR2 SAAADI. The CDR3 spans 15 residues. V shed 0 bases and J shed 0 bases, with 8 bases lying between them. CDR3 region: CASSESGQLNTEAFF. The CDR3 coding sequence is TGCGCCAGCAGTGAGTCTGGACAGTTGAACACTGAAGCTTTCTTT.

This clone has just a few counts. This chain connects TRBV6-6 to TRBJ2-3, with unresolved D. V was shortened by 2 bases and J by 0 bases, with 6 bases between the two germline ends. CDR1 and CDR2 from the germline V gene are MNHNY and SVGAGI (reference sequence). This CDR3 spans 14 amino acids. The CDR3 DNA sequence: TGTGCCAGCAGTTACCTGCAGAGCACAGATACGCAGTATTTT. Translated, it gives CASSYLQSTDTQYF.

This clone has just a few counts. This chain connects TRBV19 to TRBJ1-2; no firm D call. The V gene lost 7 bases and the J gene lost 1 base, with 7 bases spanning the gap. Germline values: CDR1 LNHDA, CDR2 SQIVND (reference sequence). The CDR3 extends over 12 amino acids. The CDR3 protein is CASMSYNYGYTF. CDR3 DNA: TGTGCCAGTATGTCCTATAACTATGGCTACACCTTC.